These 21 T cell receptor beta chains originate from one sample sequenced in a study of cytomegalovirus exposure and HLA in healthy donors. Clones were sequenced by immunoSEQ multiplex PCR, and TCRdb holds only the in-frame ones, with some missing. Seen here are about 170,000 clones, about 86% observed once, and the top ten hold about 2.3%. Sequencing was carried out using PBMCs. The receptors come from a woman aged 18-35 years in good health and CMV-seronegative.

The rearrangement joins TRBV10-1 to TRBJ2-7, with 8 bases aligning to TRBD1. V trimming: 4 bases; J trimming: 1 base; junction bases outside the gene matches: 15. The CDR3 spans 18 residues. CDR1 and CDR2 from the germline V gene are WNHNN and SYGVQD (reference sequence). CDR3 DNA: TGCGCCAGCAGTGGCCGGTTCTTCCGGACAGGGTATTCCTACGAGCAGTACTTC. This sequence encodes CASSGRFFRTGYSYEQYF.

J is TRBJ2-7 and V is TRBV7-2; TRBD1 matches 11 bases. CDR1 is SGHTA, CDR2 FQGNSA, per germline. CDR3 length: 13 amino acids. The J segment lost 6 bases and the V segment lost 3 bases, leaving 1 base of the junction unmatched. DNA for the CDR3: TGTGCCAGCAGCTTCGGGACAGGGGGCGAGCAGTACTTC. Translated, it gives CASSFGTGGEQYF.

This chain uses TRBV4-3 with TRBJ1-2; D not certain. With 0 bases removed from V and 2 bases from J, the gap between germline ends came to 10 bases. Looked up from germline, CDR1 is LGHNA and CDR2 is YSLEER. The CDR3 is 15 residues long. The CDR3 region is CASSQEVFQNYGYTF. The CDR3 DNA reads TGCGCCAGCAGCCAAGAAGTGTTTCAGAACTATGGCTACACCTTC.

The DNA for the CDR3 is TGTGCCTGGAGTGTGGGTCAGGGGGCAGGCCAAGAGACCCAGTACTTC. Protein sequence: CAWSVGQGAGQETQYF. The rearrangement links TRBV30 to TRBJ2-5; 8 positions match TRBD1. Unmatched junction bases numbered 7, after V lost 0 bases and J lost 1 base. The CDR3 runs to 16 residues. Germline V CDR1 and CDR2: GTSNPN, SVGIG (reference sequence).

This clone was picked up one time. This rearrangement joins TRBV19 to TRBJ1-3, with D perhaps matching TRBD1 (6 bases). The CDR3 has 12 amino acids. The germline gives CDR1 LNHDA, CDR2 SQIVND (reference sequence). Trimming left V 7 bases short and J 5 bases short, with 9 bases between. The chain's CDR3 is CASTGGRNTIYF. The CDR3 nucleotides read TGTGCCAGTACTGGGGGCAGAAACACCATATATTTT.

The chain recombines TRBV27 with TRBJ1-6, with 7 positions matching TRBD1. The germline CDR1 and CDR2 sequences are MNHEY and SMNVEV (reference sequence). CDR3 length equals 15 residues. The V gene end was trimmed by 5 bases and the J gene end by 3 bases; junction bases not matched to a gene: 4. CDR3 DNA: TGTGCCAGCAGTCTTAGGGGGCTCTATAATTCACCCCTCCACTTT. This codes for CASSLRGLYNSPLHF.

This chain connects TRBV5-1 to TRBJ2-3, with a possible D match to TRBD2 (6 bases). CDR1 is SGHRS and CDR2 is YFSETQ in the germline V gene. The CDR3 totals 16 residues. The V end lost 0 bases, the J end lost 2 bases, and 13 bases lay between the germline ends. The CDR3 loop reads CASSLDPSAITDTQYF. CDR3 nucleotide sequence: TGCGCCAGCAGCTTGGACCCTAGCGCAATCACAGATACGCAGTATTTT.

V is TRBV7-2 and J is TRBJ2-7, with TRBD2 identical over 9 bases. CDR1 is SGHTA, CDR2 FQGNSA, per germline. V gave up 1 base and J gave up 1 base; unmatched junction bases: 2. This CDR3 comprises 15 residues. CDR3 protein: CASSLGTSVSYEQYF. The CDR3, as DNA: TGTGCCAGCAGCTTAGGGACTAGCGTTTCCTACGAGCAGTACTTC.

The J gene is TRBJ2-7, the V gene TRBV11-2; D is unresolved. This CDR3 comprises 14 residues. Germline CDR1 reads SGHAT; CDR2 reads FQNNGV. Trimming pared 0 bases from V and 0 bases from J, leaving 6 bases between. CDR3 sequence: CASSLEGSSYEQYF. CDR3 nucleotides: TGTGCCAGCAGCTTAGAGGGCTCCTCCTACGAGCAGTACTTC.

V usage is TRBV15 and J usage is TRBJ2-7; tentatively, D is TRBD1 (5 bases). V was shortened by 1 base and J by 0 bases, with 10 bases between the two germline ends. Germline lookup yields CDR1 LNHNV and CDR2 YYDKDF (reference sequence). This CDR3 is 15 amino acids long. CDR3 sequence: CATSRGTPSSYEQYF. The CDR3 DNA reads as TGTGCCACCAGCAGAGGGACACCAAGCTCCTACGAGCAGTACTTC.

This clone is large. This CDR3 reads CASSFPGGPFNEQFF. The CDR3 region has the DNA TGTGCCAGCAGTTTCCCGGGAGGGCCTTTCAATGAGCAGTTCTTC. V is TRBV27 and J is TRBJ2-1; 8 positions match TRBD2. V trimming: 3 bases; J trimming: 6 bases; junction bases outside the gene matches: 7. The CDR3 extends over 15 amino acids. Germline CDR1 is MNHEY and CDR2 is SMNVEV (reference sequence).

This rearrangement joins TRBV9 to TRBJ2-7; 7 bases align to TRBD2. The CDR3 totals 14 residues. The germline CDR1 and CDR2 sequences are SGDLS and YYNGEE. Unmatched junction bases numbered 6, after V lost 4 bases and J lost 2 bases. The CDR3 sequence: CASSLSGVPYEQYF. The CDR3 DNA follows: TGTGCCAGCAGCCTAAGCGGGGTACCCTACGAGCAGTACTTC.

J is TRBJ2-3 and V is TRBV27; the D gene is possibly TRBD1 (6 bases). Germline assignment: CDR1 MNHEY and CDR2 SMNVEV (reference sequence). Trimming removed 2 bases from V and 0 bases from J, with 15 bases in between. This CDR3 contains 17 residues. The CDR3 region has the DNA TGTGCCAGCAGTTTAGAGGGGGACGCTTCTAGCACAGATACGCAGTATTTT. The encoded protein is CASSLEGDASSTDTQYF.

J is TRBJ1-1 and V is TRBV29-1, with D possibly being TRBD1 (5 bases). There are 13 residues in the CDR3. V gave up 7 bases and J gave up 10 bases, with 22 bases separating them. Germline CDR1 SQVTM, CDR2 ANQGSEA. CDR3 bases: TGCAGCGCCCCAAACCCGGCGGGGGGGAGAGCTTTCTTT. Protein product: CSAPNPAGGRAFF.

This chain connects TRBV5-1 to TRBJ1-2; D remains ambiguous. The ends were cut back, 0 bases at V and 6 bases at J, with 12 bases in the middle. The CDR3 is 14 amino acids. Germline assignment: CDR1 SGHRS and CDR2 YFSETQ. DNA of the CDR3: TGCGCCAGCAGCTTGGGTTATGACAAGGATGGCTACACCTTC. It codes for CASSLGYDKDGYTF.

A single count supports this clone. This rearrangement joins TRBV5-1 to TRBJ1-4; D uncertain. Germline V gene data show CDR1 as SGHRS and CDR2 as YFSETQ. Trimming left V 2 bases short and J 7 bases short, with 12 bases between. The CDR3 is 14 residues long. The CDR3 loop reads CASSFGMRGEKLFF. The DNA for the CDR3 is TGCGCCAGCAGCTTCGGTATGCGGGGTGAAAAACTGTTTTTT.

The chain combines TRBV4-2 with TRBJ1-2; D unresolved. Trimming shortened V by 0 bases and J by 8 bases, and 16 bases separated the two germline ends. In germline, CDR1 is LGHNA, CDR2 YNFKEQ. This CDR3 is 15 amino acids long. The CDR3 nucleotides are TGTGCCAGCAGCCAAGATCTAGGACTTGGTTGGGGCTACACCTTC. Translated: CASSQDLGLGWGYTF.

Here the CDR3 reads CASSIWPVTGELFF. The DNA for the CDR3 is TGTGCCAGTAGTATCTGGCCAGTAACCGGGGAGCTGTTTTTT. V usage is TRBV19 and J usage is TRBJ2-2; D gene unclear. CDR1 and CDR2 from the germline V gene are LNHDA and SQIVND (reference sequence). The CDR3 runs to 14 residues. V was clipped by 3 bases and J by 5 bases, with 10 bases between them. Full variable domain (rest looked up from reference TRBV19 and TRBJ2-2): DGGITQSPKYLFRKEGQNVTLSCEQNLNHDAMYWYRQDPGQGLRLIYYSQIVNDFQKGDIAEGYSVSREKKESFPLTVTSAQKNPTAFYLCASSIWPVTGELFFGEGSRLTVL.

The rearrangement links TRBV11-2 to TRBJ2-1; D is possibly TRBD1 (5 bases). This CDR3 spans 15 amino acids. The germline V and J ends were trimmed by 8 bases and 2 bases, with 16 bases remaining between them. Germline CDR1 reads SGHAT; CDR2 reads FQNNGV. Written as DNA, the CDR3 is TGTGCCAGCTGCCTTCGGCAGGGAACCTACAATGAGCAGTTCTTC. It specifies CASCLRQGTYNEQFF.

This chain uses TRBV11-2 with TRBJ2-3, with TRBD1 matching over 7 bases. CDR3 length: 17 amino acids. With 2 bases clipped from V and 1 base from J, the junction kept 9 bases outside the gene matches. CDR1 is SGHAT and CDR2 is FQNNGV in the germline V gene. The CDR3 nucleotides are TGTGCCAGCAGCTTACGGTCGGTAGGGGGCGGCACAGATACGCAGTATTTT. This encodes CASSLRSVGGGTDTQYF.

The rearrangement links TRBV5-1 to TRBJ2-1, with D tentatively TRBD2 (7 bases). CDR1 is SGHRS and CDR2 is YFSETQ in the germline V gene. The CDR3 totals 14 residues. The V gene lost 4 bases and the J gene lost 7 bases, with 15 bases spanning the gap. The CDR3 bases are TGCGCCAGCAGCCCGGGGGGCCCTGGGAATGAGCAGTTCTTC. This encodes CASSPGGPGNEQFF.